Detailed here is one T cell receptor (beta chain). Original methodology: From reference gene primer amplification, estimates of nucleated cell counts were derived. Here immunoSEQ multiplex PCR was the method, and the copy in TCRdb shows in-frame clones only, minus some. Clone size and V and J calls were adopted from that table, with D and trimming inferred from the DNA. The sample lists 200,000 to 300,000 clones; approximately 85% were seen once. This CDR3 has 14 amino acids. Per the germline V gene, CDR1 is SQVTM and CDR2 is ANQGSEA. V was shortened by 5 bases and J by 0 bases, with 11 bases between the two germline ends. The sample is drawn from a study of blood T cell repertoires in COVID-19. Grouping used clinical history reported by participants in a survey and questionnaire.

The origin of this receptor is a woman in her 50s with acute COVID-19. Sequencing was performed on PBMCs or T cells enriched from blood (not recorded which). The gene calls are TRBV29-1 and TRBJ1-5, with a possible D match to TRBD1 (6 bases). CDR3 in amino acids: CSVQTDSSNQPQHF. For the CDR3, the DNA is TGCAGCGTTCAGACGGACAGTAGCAATCAGCCCCAGCATTTT.